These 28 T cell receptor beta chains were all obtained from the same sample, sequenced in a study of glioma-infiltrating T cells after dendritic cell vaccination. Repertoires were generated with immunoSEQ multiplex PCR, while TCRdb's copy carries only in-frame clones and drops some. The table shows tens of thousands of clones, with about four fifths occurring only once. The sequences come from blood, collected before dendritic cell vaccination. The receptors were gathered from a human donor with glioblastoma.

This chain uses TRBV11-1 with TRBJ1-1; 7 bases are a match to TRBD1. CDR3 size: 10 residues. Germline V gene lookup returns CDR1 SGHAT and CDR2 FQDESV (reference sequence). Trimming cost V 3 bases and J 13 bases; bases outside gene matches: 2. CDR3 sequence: CASSLDRFFF. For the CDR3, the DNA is TGTGCCAGCAGCTTGGACAGGTTTTTCTTT.

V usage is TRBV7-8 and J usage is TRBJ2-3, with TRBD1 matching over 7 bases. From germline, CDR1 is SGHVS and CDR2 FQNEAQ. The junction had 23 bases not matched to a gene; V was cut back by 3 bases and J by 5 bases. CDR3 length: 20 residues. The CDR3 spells CASSFPASLAYRGAGDTQYF. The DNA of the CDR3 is TGTGCCAGCAGCTTCCCAGCAAGCCTAGCCTACAGGGGCGCCGGAGATACGCAGTATTTT.

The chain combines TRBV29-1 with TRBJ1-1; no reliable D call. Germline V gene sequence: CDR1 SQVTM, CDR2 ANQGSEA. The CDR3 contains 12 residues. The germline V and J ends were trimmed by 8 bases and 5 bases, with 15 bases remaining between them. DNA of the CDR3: TGCAGCTTTAATCGAGGTTGGACTGAAGCTTTCTTT. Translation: CSFNRGWTEAFF. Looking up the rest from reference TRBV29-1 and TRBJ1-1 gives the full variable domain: SAVISQKPSRDICQRGTSLTIQCQVDSQVTMMFWYRQQPGQSLTLIATANQGSEATYESGFVIDKFPISRPNLTFSTLTVSNMSPEDSSIYLCSFNRGWTEAFFGQGTRLTVV.

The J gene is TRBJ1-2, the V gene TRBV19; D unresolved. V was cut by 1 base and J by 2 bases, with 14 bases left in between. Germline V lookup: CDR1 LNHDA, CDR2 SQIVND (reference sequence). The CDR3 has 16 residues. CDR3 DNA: TGTGCCAGTAGTATAGTGAGATTTTCAGGAAACTATGGCTACACCTTC. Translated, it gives CASSIVRFSGNYGYTF.

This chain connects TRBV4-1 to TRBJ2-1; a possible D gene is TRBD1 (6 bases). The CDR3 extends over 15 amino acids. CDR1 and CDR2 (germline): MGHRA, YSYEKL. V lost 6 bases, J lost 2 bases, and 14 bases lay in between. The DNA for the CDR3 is TGCGCCAGCAGACCAACAGGGAAACCCTACAATGAGCAGTTCTTC. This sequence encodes CASRPTGKPYNEQFF.

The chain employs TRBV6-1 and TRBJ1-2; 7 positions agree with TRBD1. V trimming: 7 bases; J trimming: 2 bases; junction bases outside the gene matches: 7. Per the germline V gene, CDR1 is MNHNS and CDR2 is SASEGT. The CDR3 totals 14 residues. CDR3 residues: CASTPTTGNYGYTF. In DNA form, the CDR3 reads TGTGCCAGCACCCCCACGACAGGGAACTATGGCTACACCTTC.

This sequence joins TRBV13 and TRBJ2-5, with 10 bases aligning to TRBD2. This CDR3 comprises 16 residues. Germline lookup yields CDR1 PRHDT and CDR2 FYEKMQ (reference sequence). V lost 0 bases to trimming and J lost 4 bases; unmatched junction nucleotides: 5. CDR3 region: CASSLGLAGGIETQYF. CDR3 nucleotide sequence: TGTGCCAGCAGCTTAGGTTTAGCGGGAGGTATAGAGACCCAGTACTTC.

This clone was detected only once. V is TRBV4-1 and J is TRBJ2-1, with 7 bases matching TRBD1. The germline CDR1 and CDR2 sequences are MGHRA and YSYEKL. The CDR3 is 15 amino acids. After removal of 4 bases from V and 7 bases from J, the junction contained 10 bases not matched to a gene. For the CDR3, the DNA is TGCGCCAGCAGCCGCCACAGGGGAGACCTAAATGAGCAGTTCTTC. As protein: CASSRHRGDLNEQFF.

CDR3 nucleotide sequence: TGCGCCAGCAGCTTAGGCCAGGGTACTGGAAACACCATATATTTT. It yields the protein CASSLGQGTGNTIYF. This chain links TRBV5-1 with TRBJ1-3, with D maybe TRBD1 (5 bases). Germline loops: CDR1 SGHRS, CDR2 YFSETQ. This CDR3 comprises 15 residues. V shed 2 bases and J shed 2 bases, with 11 bases lying between them. The full variable domain, in which reference TRBV5-1 and TRBJ1-3 provide the parts outside the CDR3, is KAGVTQTPRYLIKTRGQQVTLSCSPISGHRSVSWYQQTPGQGLQFLFEYFSETQRNKGNFPGRFSGRQFSNSRSEMNVSTLELGDSALYLCASSLGQGTGNTIYFGEGSWLTVV.

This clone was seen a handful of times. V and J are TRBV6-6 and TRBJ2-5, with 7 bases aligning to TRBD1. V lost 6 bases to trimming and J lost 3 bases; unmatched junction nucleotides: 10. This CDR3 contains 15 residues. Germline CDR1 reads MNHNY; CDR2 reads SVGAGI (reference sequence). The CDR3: CASSLKMTGKETQYF. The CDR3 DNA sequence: TGTGCCAGCAGCCTGAAGATGACAGGGAAAGAGACCCAGTACTTC.

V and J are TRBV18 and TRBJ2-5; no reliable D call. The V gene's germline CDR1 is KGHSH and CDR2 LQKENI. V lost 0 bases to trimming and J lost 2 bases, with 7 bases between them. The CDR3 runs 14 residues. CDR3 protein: CASSPPAAQETQYF. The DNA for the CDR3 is TGTGCCAGCTCACCACCGGCGGCTCAAGAGACCCAGTACTTC.

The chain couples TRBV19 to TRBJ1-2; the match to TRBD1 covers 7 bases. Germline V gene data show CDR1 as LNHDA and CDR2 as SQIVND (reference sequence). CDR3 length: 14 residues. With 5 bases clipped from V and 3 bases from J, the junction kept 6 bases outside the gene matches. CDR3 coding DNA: TGTGCCAGTAGTTCCCTGGGGACAGACTATGGCTACACCTTC. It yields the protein CASSSLGTDYGYTF.

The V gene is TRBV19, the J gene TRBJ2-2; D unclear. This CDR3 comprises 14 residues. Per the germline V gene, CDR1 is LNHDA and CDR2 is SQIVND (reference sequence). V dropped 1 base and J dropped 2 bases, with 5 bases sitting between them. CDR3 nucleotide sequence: TGTGCCAGTAGTATAGCCCGTAACACCGGGGAGCTGTTTTTT. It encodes CASSIARNTGELFF.

The CDR3 sequence: CASSVGRTGGRGELFF. DNA for the CDR3: TGTGCCAGCAGCGTAGGAAGGACAGGGGGCCGCGGGGAGCTGTTTTTT. The chain has TRBV9 and TRBJ2-2, with 11 bases aligning to TRBD1. V was pared by 0 bases and J by 7 bases, with 5 bases of the junction left unmatched. The CDR3 length is 16 residues. CDR1 and CDR2 (germline): SGDLS, YYNGEE.

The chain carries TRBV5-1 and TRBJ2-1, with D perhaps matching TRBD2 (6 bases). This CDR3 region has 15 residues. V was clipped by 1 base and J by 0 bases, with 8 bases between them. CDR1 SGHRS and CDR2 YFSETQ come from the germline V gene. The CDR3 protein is CASSLSGDSYNEQFF. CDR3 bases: TGCGCCAGCAGCTTGTCGGGGGACTCCTACAATGAGCAGTTCTTC.

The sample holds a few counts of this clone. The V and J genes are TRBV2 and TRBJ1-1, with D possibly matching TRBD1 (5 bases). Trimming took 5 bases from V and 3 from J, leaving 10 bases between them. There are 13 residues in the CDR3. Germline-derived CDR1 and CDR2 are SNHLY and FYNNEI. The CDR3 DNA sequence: TGTGCCAGCAGTTACGCAGGGTACACTGAAGCTTTCTTT. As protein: CASSYAGYTEAFF.

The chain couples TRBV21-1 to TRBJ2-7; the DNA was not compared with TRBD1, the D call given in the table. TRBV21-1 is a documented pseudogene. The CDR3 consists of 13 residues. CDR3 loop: CASSTNRVHEQYV. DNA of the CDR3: TGTGCCAGCAGCACTAACAGGGTCCACGAGCAGTACGTC.

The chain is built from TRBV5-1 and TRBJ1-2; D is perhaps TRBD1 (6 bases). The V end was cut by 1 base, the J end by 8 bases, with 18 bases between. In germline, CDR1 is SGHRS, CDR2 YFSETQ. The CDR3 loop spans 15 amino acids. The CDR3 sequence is CASSLFGGAGYGYTF. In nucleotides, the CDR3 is TGCGCCAGCAGCTTGTTTGGGGGCGCAGGATACGGCTACACCTTC.

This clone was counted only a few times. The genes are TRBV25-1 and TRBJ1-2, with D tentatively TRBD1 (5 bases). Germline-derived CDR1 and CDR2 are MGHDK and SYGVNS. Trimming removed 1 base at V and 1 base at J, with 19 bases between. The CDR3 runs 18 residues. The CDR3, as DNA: TGTGCCAGCAGTGAATTTTGGACACCCTACATTTTTAACTATGGCTACACCTTC. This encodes CASSEFWTPYIFNYGYTF.

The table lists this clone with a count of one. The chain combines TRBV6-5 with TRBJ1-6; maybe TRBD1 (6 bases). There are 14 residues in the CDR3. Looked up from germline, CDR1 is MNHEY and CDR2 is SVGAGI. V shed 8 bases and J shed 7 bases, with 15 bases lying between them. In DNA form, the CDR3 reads TGTGCCAGCGCCCAGGGGACCTTGAATTCACCCCTCCACTTT. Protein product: CASAQGTLNSPLHF.

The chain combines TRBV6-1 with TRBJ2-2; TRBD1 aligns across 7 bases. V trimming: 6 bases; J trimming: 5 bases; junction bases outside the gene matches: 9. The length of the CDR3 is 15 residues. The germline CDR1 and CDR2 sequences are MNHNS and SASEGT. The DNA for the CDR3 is TGTGCCAGCAGGAGACCGGGACAGATAACCGGGGAGCTGTTTTTT. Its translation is CASRRPGQITGELFF.

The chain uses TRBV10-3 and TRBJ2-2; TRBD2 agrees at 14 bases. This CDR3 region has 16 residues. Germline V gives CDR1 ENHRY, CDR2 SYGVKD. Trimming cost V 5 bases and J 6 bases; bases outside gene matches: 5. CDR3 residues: CAISKTSGGASGELFF. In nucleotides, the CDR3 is TGTGCCATCAGTAAGACTAGCGGGGGGGCTTCCGGGGAGCTGTTTTTT.

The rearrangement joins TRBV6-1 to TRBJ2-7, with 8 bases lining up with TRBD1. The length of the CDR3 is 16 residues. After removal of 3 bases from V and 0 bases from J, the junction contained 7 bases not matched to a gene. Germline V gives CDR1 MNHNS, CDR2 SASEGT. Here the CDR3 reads CASSEMVGTGSYEQYF. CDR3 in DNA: TGTGCCAGCAGTGAGATGGTGGGGACAGGCTCCTACGAGCAGTACTTC.

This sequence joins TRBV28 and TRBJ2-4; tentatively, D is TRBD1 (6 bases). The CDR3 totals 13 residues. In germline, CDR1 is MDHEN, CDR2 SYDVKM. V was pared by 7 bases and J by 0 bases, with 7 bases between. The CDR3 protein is CASMGAAKNIQYF. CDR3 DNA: TGTGCCAGCATGGGGGCAGCCAAAAACATTCAGTACTTC.

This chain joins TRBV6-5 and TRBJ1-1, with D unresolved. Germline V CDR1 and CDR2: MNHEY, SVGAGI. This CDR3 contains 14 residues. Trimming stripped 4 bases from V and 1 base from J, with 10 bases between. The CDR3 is CASSSPRENTEAFF. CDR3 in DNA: TGTGCCAGCAGTTCACCTCGGGAGAACACTGAAGCTTTCTTT.

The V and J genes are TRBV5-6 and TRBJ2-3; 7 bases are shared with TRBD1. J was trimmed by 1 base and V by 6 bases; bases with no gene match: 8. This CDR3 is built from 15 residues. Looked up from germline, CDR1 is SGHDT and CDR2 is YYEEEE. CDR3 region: CASTDWDRGTDTQYF. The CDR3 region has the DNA TGTGCCAGCACCGACTGGGACAGAGGCACAGATACGCAGTATTTT.

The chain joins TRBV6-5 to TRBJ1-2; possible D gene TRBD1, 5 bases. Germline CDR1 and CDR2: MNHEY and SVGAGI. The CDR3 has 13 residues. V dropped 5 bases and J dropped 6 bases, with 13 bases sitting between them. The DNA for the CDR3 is TGTGCCAGCAGTACCTCAGGGATCCATGGCTACACCTTC. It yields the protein CASSTSGIHGYTF.

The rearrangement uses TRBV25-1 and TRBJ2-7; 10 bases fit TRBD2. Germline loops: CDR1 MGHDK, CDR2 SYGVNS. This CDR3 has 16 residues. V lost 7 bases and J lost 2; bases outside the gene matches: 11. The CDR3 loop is CASTEIAGGLAYEQYV. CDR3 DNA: TGTGCCAGCACAGAGATAGCGGGAGGCCTCGCCTACGAGCAGTACGTC.